This T cell receptor (beta chain) came from a study of OX40 agonist ivuxolimab in advanced cancers. In the study overall: Participants averaged around 60 years of age (range about 23 to 80) and were around 85% male. Whole-study findings and limits: CD8+ T cells showed, on average, more clonal expansion than CD4+ cells.

Profiled with immunoSEQ multiplex PCR; TCRdb holds only in-frame clones, not every one. This sample yields about 87,000 clones, of which around four fifths are seen a single time; 0.75% to 0.85% belongs to the top ten. The germline V gene has CDR1 SGHVS and CDR2 FQNEAQ. This CDR3 contains 16 residues. V lost 5 bases to trimming and J lost 0 bases, with 14 bases between them. A note on this clone: Its antigen is not known.

The chain carries TRBV7-8 and TRBJ1-3; D may be TRBD1 (6 bases). The source is an adult with an advanced solid tumor such as melanoma, head and neck, liver or kidney cancer. The sample in question was CD4+ or CD8+ T cells sorted from blood, obtained in a trial of the OX40 agonist ivuxolimab. Here the CDR3 reads CASSPPQGASGNTIYF. The CDR3 DNA sequence: TGTGCCAGCAGCCCCCCACAGGGAGCCTCTGGAAACACCATATATTTT.